This T cell receptor (beta chain) was obtained from a study of CD8+ T cells in alopecia areata. This clone was found a few times. The germline V gene has CDR1 SGHKS and CDR2 YYEKEE (reference sequence). This CDR3 has 16 residues. Deletions cut 0 bases from V and 7 bases from J, with 14 bases between. Documented treatment: oral pan-JAK inhibitor, 5-10 mg twice daily. Following RNA extraction, reverse transcription yielded cDNA that acted as the sequencing template. TCRdb's table, derived via immunoSEQ multiplex PCR, lists solely in-frame clones and lacks some. The sample contains approximately 200,000 clones, 55% to 70% of which appear only once.

The source is a human donor with alopecia areata. The rearrangement links TRBV5-5 to TRBJ1-6; possibly TRBD1 for D (6 bases). Sequencing was performed on CD4+ T cells sorted from blood, taken at week 4, from a patient treated with tofacitinib. The CDR3 coding sequence is TGTGCCAGCAGCTTGGAGGGGGGGGTCCCGAATTCACCCCTCCACTTT. It codes for CASSLEGGVPNSPLHF.